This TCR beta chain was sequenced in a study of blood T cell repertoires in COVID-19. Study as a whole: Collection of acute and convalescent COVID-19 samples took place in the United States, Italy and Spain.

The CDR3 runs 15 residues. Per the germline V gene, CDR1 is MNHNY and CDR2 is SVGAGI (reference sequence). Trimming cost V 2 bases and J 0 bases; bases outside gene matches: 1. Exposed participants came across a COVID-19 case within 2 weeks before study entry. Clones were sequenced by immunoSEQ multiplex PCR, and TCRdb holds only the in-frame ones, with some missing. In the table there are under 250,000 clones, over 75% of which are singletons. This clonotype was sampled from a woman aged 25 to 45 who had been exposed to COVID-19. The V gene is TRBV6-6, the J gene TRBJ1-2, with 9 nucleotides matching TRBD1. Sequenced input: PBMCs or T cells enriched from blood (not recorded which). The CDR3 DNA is TGTGCCAGCAGTTACCGGGACAGGGCTAACTATGGCTACACCTTC. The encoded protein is CASSYRDRANYGYTF.